What follows is one TCR beta chain and its context. Its antigen is not identified. The authors made the TRB cDNA libraries by 5' RACE using UMI labels. TCRdb reanalyzed the 5' RACE reads, giving one entry per CDR3 protein sequence and no DNA. The table lists nearly 90,000 distinct CDR3 sequences, with 0.75% to 0.95% in the top ten. Every subset of CD8+ T cells was sorted in triplicate at a few hundred thousand cells each. The record originates from a study of CXCR3-negative and CXCR3-positive naive CD8 T cells. The study's findings and limits: Whereas both naive subsets had comparably high diversity, memory CD8+ cells had much lower diversity. TRB CDR3 hydrophobicity was greater in CXCR3-positive naive cells than in CXCR3-negative naive cells. CD5 surface expression was similar among naive subsets, and TCR strength was estimated by inference from TRB CDR3 properties. Upon cryopreservation, CXCR3 expression partially decreased, and most assays used fresh PBMCs.

This CDR3 region has 12 residues. The germline gives CDR1 SGHTA, CDR2 FQGTGA. The sample taken for sequencing was naive CXCR3+ CD8+ T cells from blood. Stated subset: CD45RO-CCR7+CD27+CD95- naive CD8+ T cells expressing CXCR3 (TNR3+). V and J are TRBV7-3 and TRBJ2-7. The sequence derives from a human donor in good health. Some clones in this sample may be carry-over from other donors' samples. The CDR3 loop is CASSWGSNEQYF.